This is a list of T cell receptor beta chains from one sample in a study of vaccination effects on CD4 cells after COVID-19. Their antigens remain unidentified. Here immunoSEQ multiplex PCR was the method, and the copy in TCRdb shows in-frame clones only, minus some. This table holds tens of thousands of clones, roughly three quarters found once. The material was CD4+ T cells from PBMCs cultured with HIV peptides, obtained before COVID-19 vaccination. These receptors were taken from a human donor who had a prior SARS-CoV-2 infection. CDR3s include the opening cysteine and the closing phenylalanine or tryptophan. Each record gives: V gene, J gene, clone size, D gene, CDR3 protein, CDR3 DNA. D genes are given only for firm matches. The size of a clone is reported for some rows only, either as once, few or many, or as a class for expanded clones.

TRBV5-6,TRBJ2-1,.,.,CASSLGRTRVGSYNEQFF,TGTGCCAGCAGCCTTGGCCGCACCAGGGTTGGATCCTACAATGAGCAGTTCTTC
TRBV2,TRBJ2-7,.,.,CASSERRSEQYF,TGTGCCAGCAGTGAACGTAGGTCCGAGCAGTACTTC
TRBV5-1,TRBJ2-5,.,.,CASRGGGQETQYF,TGCGCCAGCAGAGGGGGGGGCCAAGAGACCCAGTACTTC
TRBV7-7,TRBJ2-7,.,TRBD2,CASSLQTSGRRYEQYF,TGTGCTAGCAGCCTGCAGACTAGCGGGAGACGCTACGAGCAGTACTTC
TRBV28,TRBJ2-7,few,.,CAGLLRQPSYEQYF,TGTGCCGGCCTTCTCCGTCAACCCTCCTACGAGCAGTACTTC
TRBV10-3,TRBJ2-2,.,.,CAITRGEGRNTGELFF,TGTGCCATCACCCGCGGTGAGGGGAGGAACACCGGGGAGCTGTTTTTT
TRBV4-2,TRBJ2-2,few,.,CASSLRAGTRNTGELFF,TGTGCCAGCAGCCTACGCGCCGGGACCCGGAACACCGGGGAGCTGTTTTTT
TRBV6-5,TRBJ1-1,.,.,CASNWDNTEAFF,TGTGCCAGCAACTGGGACAACACTGAAGCTTTCTTT
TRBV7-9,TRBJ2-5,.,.,CASSQRQLQETQYF,TGTGCCAGCAGTCAGCGACAGCTACAAGAGACCCAGTACTTC
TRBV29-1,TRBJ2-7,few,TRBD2,CSAGSTRGGIYEQYF,TGCAGCGCGGGGTCGACGCGCGGGGGGATTTACGAGCAGTACTTC
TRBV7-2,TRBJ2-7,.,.,CASSLVWGALGEQYF,TGTGCCAGCAGCTTAGTTTGGGGGGCCTTGGGTGAGCAGTACTTC
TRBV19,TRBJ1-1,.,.,CASSIAQYRRSEAFF,TGTGCCAGTAGTATAGCCCAATATAGGAGATCTGAAGCTTTCTTT
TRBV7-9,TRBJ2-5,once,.,CASSLETQYF,TGTGCCAGCAGCTTAGAGACCCAGTACTTC
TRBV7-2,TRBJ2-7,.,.,CASSFPPRGENEQYF,TGTGCCAGCAGCTTCCCGCCCCGAGGGGAGAACGAGCAGTACTTC
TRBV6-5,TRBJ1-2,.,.,CASSPAGSENYGYTF,TGTGCCAGCAGCCCGGCAGGGTCTGAGAACTATGGCTACACCTTC
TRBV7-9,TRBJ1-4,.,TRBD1,CASSPGTGVTNEKLFF,TGTGCCAGCAGCCCTGGGACAGGGGTGACTAATGAAAAACTGTTTTTT
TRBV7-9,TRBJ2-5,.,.,CASSLVETQYF,TGTGCCAGCAGCTTAGTAGAGACCCAGTACTTC
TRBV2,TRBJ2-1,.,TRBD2,CASSGLAGGPGEQFF,TGTGCCAGCAGTGGGCTAGCGGGGGGGCCCGGTGAGCAGTTCTTC
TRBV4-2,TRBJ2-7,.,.,CASSQDRGRAYEQYF,TGTGCCAGCAGCCAAGACAGGGGAAGGGCCTACGAGCAGTACTTC
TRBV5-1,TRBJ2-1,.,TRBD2,CASSSSGRSYNEQFF,TGCGCCAGCAGTTCTAGCGGGAGATCCTACAATGAGCAGTTCTTC
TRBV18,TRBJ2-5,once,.,CASSPINSQETQYF,TGTGCCAGCTCACCTATTAACAGCCAAGAGACCCAGTACTTC
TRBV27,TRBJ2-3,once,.,CATTRGSTDTQYF,TGTGCCACTACCCGGGGGAGCACAGATACGCAGTATTTT
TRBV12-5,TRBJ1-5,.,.,CASGATGVQPQHF,TGTGCTAGTGGTGCCACAGGAGTTCAGCCCCAGCATTTT
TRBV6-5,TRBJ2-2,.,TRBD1,CASSRAGGIGELFF,TGTGCCAGCAGTCGGGCAGGGGGCATCGGGGAGCTGTTTTTT
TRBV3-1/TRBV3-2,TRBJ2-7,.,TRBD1,CASSAQRIWTGDPGEQYF,TGTGCCAGCAGCGCCCAACGGATCTGGACAGGGGATCCGGGCGAGCAGTACTTC
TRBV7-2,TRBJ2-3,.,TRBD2,CASSLLAGPTDTQYF,TGTGCCAGCAGCTTATTAGCGGGCCCCACAGATACGCAGTATTTT
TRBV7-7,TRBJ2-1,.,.,CASSLAREPYNEQFF,TGTGCTAGCAGCTTAGCCCGGGAACCCTACAATGAGCAGTTCTTC
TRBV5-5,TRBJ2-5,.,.,CASSLEGTMEETQYF,TGTGCCAGCAGCTTGGAAGGGACCATGGAAGAGACCCAGTACTTC
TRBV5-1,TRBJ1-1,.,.,CASSLDWGTEAFF,TGCGCCAGCAGCTTGGATTGGGGGACCGAAGCTTTCTTT
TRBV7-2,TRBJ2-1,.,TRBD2,CASSKNKRGPGFF,TGTGCCAGCAGCAAAAACAAGCGGGGGCCGGGATTCTTC
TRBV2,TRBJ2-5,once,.,CASSVDSQGLQETQYF,TGTGCCAGCAGTGTAGATTCACAGGGACTTCAAGAGACCCAGTACTTC
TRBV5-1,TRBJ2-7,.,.,CASSLEGGEQYF,TGCGCCAGCAGCTTGGAAGGGGGCGAGCAGTACTTC
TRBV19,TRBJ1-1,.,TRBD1,CASRQGGLNTEAFF,TGTGCCAGTAGACAGGGGGGATTGAACACTGAAGCTTTCTTT
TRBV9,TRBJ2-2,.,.,CASSRQVLMNTGELFF,TGTGCCAGCAGCCGACAAGTGTTGATGAACACCGGGGAGCTGTTTTTT
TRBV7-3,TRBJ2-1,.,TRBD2,CASSFQGGSGSGEQFF,TGTGCCAGCAGCTTCCAAGGGGGTAGCGGGAGCGGTGAGCAGTTCTTC
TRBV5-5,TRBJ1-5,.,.,CASSTYSNQPQHF,TGTGCCAGCAGCACATATAGCAATCAGCCCCAGCATTTT
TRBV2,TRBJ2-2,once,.,CASSEVITGELFF,TGTGCCAGCAGTGAGGTGATAACCGGGGAGCTGTTTTTT
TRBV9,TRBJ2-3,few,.,CASSVGNHETDTQYF,TGTGCCAGCAGCGTAGGGAATCACGAGACAGATACGCAGTATTTT
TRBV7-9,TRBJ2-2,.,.,CASSSASPNTGELFF,TGTGCCAGCAGCTCCGCCAGTCCGAACACCGGGGAGCTGTTTTTT
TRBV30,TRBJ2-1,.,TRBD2,CAWRVVGGSNEQFF,TGTGCCTGGAGGGTTGTGGGGGGGTCGAATGAGCAGTTCTTC
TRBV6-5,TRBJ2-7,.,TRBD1,CASANRGPYEQYF,TGTGCCAGCGCTAACAGGGGCCCCTACGAGCAGTACTTC
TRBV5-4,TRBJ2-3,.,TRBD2,CASPGRGQAGEADTQYF,TGTGCCAGCCCGGGGCGCGGACAAGCGGGAGAGGCTGATACGCAGTATTTT
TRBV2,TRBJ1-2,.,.,CASSDPGRNYGYTF,TGTGCCAGCAGTGATCCAGGCAGAAACTATGGCTACACCTTC
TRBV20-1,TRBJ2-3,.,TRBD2,CSASLAGGLDTQYF,TGCAGTGCTAGTCTGGCGGGGGGGCTGGATACGCAGTATTTT
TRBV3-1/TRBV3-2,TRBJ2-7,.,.,CASSQVFYANEQYF,TGTGCCAGCAGCCAAGTATTCTATGCCAACGAGCAGTACTTC
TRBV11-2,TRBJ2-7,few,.,CASSFQIIYEQYF,TGTGCCAGCAGCTTTCAGATTATCTACGAGCAGTACTTC
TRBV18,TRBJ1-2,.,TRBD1,CASSPSGTDYGYTF,TGTGCCAGCTCACCCTCCGGGACAGACTATGGCTACACCTTC
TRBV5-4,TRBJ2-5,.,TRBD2,CASSATSGGETQYF,TGTGCCAGCAGCGCGACTAGCGGGGGGGAAACCCAGTACTTC
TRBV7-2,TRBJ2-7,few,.,CASSLGNSYEQYF,TGTGCCAGCAGCTTAGGTAACTCCTACGAGCAGTACTTC
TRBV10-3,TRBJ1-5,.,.,CAISENLRDGPQHF,TGTGCCATCAGTGAGAACCTCAGGGACGGGCCCCAGCATTTT
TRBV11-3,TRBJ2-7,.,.,CASSFLRDSYEQYF,TGTGCCAGCAGCTTTTTGCGGGACTCCTACGAGCAGTACTTC
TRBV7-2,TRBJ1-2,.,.,CASSSSGQRLTYGYTF,TGTGCCAGCAGCTCAAGCGGACAGAGACTTACCTATGGCTACACCTTC
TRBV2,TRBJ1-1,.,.,CASSEQVSTEAFF,TGTGCCAGCAGTGAACAGGTTTCCACTGAAGCTTTCTTT
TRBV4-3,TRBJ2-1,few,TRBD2,CASSQEVGTSEFF,TGCGCCAGCAGCCAAGAGGTTGGGACTAGCGAGTTCTTC
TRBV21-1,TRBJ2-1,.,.,CASSKAGDNEQFF,TGTGCCAGCAGCAAAGCGGGAGACAATGAGCAGTTCTTC
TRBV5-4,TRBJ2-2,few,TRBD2,CASSLVFGGRGNTGELFF,TGTGCCAGCAGCTTGGTTTTCGGCGGGAGGGGAAACACCGGGGAGCTGTTTTTT
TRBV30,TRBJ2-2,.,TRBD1,CAWSVPGQGVSGELFF,TGTGCCTGGAGTGTACCGGGACAGGGCGTGAGTGGGGAGCTGTTTTTT